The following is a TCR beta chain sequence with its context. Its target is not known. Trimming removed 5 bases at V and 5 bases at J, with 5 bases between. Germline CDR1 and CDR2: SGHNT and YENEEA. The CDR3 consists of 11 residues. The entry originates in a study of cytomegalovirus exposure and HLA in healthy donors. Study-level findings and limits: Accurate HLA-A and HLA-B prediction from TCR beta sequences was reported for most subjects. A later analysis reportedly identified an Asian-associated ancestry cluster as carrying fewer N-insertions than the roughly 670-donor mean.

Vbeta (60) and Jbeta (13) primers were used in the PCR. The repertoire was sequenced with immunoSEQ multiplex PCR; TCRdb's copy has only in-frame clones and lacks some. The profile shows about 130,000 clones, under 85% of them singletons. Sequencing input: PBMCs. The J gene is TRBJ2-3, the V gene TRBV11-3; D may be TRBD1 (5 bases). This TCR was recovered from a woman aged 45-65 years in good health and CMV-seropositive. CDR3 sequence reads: CASSQGDTQYF. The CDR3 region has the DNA TGTGCCAGCAGCCAGGGAGATACGCAGTATTTT.